This T cell receptor (beta chain) was documented in a study of identical twins. This clonotype was found a few times. TCRdb reprocessed the 5' RACE reads via MiXCR and lists one record per CDR3 protein. Of about 190,000 distinct CDR3 sequences listed, approximately 15% are singletons. Germline V CDR1 and CDR2: SQVTM, ANQGSEA. This CDR3 has 15 residues. Trimming at V came to 4 bases and at J to 3 bases, leaving 12 bases not matched to a gene. These same records also appear under a second study, on T cells expressing NK-cell markers.

The material sequenced was CD8+ T cells sorted from blood. This receptor was obtained from a woman aged 18-29 years in good health. This sequence joins TRBV29-1 and TRBJ2-7; 7 bases line up with TRBD2. Written as DNA, the CDR3 is TGCAGCGTTGTGGGGTTGGCGGGAGCCGTCTACGAGCAGTACTTC. It yields the protein CSVVGLAGAVYEQYF.